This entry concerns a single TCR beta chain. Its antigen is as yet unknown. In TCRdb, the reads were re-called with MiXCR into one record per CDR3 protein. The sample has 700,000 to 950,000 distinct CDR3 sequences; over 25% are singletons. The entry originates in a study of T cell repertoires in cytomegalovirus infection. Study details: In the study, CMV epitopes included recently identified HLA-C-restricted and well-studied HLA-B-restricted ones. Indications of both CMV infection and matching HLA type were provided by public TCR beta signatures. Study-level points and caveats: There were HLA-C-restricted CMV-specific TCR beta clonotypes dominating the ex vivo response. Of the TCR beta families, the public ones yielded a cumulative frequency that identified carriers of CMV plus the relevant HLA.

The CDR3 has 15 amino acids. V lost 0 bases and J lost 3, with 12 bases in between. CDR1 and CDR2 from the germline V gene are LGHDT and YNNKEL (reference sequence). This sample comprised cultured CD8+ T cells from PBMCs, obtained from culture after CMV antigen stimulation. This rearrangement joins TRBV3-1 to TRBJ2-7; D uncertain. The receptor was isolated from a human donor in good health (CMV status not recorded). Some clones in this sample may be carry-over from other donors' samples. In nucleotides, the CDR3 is TGTGCCAGCAGCCAAGATAATAGCCAGGACTACGAGCAGTACTTC. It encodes CASSQDNSQDYEQYF.